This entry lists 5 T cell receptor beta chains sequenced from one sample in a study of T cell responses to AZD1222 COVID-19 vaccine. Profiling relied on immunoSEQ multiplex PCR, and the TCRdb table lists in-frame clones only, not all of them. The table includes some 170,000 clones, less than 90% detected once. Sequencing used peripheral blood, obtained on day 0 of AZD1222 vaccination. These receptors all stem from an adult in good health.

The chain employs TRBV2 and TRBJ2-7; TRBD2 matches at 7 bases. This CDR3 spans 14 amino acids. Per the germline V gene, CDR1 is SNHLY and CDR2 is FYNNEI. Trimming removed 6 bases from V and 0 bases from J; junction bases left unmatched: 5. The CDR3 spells CASRRELSSYEQYF. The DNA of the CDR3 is TGTGCCAGCAGGCGGGAGTTGAGCTCCTACGAGCAGTACTTC.

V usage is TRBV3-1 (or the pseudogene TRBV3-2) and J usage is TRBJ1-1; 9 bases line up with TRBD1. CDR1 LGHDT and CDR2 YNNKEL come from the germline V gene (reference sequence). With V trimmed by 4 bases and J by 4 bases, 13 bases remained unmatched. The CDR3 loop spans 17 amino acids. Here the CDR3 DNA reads TGTGCCAGCAGCCCTCCTGTGACAGGGGGTCTCTTCACTGAAGCTTTCTTT. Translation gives CASSPPVTGGLFTEAFF.

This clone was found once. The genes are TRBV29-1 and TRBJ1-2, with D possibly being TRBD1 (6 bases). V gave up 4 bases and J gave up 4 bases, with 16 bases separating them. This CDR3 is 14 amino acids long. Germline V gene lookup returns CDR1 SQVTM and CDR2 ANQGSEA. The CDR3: CSVVGGGLIYGYTF. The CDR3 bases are TGCAGCGTTGTAGGTGGGGGGCTGATCTATGGCTACACCTTC.

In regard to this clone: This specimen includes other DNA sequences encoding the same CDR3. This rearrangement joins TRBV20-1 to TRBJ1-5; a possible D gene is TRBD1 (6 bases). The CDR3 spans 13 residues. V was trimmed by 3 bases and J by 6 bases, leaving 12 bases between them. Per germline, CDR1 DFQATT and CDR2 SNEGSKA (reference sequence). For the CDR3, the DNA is TGCAGTGCTAGTGGGGGGGCAGGTCAGCCCCAGCATTTT. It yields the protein CSASGGAGQPQHF.

Written as DNA, the CDR3 is TGTGCCAGCAGCTCCGCAGGGGGCAGGGTCACTGAAGCTTTCTTT. Protein product: CASSSAGGRVTEAFF. This sequence joins TRBV9 and TRBJ1-1, with 8 bases matching TRBD1. V was clipped by 4 bases and J by 4 bases; unmatched bases: 9. This CDR3 comprises 15 residues. Germline CDR1 and CDR2: SGDLS and YYNGEE.